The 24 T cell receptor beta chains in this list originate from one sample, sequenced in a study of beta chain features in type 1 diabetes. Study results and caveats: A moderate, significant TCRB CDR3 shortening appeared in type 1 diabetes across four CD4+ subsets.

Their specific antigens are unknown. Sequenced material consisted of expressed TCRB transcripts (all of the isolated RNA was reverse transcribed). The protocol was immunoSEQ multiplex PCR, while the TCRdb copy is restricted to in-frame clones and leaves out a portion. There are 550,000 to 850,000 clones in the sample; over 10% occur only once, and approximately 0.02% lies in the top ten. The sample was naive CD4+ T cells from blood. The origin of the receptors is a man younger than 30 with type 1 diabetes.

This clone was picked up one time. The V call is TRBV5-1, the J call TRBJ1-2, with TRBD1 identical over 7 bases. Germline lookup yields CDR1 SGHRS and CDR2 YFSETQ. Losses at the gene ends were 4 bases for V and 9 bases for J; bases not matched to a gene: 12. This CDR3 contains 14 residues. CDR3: CASSTGTVVSSYTF. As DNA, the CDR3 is TGCGCCAGCAGCACCGGGACAGTTGTGTCTAGCTACACCTTC.

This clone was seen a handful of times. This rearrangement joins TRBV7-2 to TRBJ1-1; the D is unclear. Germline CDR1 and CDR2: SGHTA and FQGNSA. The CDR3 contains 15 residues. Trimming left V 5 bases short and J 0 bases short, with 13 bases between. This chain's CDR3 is CASSRVRLMNTEAFF. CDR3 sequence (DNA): TGTGCCAGCAGCAGAGTAAGACTCATGAACACTGAAGCTTTCTTT.

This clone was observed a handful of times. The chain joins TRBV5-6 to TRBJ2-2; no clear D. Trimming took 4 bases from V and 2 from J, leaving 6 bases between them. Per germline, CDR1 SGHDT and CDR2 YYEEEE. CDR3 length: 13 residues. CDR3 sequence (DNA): TGTGCCAGCAGCAACGATAACACCGGGGAGCTGTTTTTT. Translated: CASSNDNTGELFF.

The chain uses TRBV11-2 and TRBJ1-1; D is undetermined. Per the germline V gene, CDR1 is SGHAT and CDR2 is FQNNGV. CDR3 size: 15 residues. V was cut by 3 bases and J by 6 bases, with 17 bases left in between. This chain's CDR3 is CASSLYRSDAAEAFF. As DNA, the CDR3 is TGTGCCAGCAGCTTGTACCGATCCGACGCTGCTGAAGCTTTCTTT.

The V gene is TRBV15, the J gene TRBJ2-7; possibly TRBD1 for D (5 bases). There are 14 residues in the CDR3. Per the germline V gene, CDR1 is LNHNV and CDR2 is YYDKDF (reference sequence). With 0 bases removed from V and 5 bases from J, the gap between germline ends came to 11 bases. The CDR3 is CATSRDLSGHEQYF. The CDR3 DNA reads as TGTGCCACCAGCAGAGATCTTTCAGGGCACGAGCAGTACTTC. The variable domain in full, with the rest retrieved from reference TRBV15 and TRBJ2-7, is DAMVIQNPRYQVTQFGKPVTLSCSQTLNHNVMYWYQQKSSQAPKLLFHYYDKDFNNEADTPDNFQSRRPNTSFCFLDIRSPGLGDTAMYLCATSRDLSGHEQYFGPGTRLTVT.

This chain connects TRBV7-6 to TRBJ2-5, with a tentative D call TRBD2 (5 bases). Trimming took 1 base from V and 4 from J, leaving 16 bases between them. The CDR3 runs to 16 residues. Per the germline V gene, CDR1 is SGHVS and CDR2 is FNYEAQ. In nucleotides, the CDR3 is TGTGCCAGCAGCTTAGGGGGTGGCGGGTCCGGAGAGACCCAGTACTTC. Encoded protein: CASSLGGGGSGETQYF.

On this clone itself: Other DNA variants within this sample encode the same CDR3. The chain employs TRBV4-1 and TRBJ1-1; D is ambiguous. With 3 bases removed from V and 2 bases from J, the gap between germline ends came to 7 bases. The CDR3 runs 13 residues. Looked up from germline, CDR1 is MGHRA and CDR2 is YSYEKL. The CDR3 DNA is TGCGCCAGCAGCCAGGTCGGAAACACTGAAGCTTTCTTT. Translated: CASSQVGNTEAFF.

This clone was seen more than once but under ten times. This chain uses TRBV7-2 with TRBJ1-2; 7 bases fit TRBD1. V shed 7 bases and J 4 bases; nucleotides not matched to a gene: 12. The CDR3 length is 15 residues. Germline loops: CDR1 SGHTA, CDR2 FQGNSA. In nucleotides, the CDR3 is TGTGCCAGCATGACGGGACAGCCGCACCCCTATGGCTACACCTTC. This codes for CASMTGQPHPYGYTF. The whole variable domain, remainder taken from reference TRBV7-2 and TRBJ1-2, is GAGVSQSPSNKVTEKGKDVELRCDPISGHTALYWYRQSLGQGLEFLIYFQGNSAPDKSGLPSDRFSAERTGGSVSTLTIQRTQQEDSAVYLCASMTGQPHPYGYTFGSGTRLTVV.

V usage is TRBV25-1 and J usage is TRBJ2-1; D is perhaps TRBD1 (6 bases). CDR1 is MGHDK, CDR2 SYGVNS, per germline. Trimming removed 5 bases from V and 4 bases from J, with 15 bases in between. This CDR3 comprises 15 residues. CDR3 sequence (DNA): TGTGCCAGCAGTTCAGGGGTTGTTACTTACAATGAGCAGTTCTTC. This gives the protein CASSSGVVTYNEQFF.

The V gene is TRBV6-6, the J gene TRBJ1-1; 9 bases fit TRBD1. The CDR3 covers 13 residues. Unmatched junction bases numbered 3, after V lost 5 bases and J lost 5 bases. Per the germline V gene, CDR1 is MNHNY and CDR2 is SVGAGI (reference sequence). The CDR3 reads CASSGQGKTEAFF. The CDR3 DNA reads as TGTGCCAGCAGTGGACAGGGGAAGACTGAAGCTTTCTTT.

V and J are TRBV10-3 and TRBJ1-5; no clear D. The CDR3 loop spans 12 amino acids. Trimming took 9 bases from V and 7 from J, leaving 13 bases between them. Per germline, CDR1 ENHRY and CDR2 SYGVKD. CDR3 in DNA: TGTGCCATAAGAACAGAAGGGCAGCCCCAGCATTTT. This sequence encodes CAIRTEGQPQHF.

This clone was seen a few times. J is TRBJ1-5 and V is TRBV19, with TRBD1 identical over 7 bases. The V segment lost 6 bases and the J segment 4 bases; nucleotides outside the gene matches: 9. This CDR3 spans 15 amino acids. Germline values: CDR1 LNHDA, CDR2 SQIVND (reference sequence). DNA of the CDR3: TGTGCCAGTAGAGGGTGGGACAGCCAAAATCAGCCCCAGCATTTT. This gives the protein CASRGWDSQNQPQHF.

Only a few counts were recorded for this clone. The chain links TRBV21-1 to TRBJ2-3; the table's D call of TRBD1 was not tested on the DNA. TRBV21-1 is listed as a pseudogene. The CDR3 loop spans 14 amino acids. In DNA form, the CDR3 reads TGTGCCAGCAAGGCAGGTTCGCCCGTGCATACGCAGTATTTT. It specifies CASKAGSPVHTQYF.

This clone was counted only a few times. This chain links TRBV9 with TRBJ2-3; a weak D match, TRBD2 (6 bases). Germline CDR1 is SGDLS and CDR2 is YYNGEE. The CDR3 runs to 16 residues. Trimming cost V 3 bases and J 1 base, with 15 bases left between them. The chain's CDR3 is CASSAPLTGGTDTQYF. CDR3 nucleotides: TGTGCCAGCAGCGCCCCCCTCACGGGGGGCACAGATACGCAGTATTTT.

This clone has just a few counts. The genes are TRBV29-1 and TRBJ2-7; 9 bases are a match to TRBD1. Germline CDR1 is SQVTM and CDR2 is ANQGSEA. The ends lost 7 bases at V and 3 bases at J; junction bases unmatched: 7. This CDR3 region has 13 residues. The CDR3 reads CSGGTGHGYEQYF. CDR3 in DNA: TGCAGCGGAGGGACAGGGCATGGCTACGAGCAGTACTTC.

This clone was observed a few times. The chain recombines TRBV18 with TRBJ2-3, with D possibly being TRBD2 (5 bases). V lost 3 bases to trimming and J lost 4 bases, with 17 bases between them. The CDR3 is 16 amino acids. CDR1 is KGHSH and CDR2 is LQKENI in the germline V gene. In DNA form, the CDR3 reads TGTGCCAGCTCACCTCTGTCGCTTCCGGAGGCAGATACGCAGTATTTT. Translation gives CASSPLSLPEADTQYF.

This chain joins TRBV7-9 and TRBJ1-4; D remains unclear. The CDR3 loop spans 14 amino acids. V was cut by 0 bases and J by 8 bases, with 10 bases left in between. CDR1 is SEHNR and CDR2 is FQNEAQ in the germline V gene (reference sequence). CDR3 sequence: CASSLARVQEKLFF. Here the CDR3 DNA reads TGTGCCAGCAGCTTAGCGCGGGTACAGGAAAAACTGTTTTTT.

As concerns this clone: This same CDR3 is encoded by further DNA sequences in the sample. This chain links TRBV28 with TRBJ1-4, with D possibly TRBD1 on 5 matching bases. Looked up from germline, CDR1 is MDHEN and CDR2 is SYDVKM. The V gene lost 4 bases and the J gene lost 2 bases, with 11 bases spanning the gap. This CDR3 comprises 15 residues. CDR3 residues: CASSSGGATNEKLFF. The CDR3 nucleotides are TGTGCCAGCAGTTCCGGGGGAGCTACTAATGAAAAACTGTTTTTT.

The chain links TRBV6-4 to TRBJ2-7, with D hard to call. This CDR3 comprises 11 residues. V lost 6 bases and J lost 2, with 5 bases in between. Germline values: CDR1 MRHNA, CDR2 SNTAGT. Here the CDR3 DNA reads TGTGCCAGCAGCCCCCCCTACGAGCAGTACTTC. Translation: CASSPPYEQYF.

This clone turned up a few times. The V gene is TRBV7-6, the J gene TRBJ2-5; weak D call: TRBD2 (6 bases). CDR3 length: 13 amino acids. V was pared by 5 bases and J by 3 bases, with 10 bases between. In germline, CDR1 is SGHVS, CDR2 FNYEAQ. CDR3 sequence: CASSVPGEETQYF. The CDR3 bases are TGTGCCAGCAGCGTCCCGGGGGAAGAGACCCAGTACTTC.

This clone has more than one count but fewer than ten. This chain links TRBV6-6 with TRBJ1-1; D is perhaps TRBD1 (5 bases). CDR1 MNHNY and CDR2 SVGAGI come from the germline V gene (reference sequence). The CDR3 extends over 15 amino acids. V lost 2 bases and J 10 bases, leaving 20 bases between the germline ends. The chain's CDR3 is CASSYGDSGRGRAFF. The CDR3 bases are TGTGCCAGCAGTTACGGTGACTCGGGTAGGGGTCGAGCTTTCTTT.

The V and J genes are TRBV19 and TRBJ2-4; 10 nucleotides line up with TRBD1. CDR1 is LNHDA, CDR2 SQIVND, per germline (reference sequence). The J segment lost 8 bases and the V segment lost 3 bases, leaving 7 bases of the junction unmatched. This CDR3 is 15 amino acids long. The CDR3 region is CASSISSGTGDIQYF. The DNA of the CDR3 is TGTGCCAGTAGTATTTCCTCCGGGACAGGGGACATTCAGTACTTC.

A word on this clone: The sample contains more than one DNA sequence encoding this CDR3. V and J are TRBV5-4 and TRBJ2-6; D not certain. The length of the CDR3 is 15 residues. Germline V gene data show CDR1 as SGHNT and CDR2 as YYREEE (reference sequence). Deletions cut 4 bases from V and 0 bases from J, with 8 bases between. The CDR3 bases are TGTGCCAGCAGCCTCGACTCCTCTGGGGCCAACGTCCTGACTTTC. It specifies CASSLDSSGANVLTF.

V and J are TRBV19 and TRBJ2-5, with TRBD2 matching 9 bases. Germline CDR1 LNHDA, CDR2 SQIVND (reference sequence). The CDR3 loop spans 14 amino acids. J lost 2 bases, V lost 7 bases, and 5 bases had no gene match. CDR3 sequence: CASTRAGGQETQYF. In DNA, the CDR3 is TGTGCCAGTACGAGAGCGGGGGGACAAGAGACCCAGTACTTC.